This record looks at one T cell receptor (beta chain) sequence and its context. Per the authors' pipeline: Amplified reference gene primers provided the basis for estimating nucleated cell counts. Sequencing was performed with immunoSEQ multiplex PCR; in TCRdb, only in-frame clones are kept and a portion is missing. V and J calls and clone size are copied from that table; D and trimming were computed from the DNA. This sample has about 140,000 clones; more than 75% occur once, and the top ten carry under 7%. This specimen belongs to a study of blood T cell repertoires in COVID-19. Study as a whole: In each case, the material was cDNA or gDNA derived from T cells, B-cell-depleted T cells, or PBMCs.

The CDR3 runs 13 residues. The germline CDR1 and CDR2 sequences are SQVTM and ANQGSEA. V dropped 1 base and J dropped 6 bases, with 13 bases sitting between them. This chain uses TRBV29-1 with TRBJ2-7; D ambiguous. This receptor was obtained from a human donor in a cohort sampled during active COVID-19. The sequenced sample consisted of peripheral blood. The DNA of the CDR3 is TGCAGCGTTGAAGGGCAGAAACCGGGCGAGCAGTACTTC. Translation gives CSVEGQKPGEQYF.